The subject of this entry is one T cell receptor (beta chain). This clone was seen a single time. Its specific antigen is unknown. No quality values exist for individual bases; no much larger clone is one base distant. This CDR3 is also generated by other DNA sequences in the sample. The cohort consisted of 670 or so healthy bone marrow donors. Cohort members were all nominally healthy when sampled, although unrecorded immune exposures were likely present. The donor tested CMV seropositive and was one of the 289 seropositive cohort members. Every donor gave a peripheral blood sample, and the peripheral blood mononuclear cells from that sample were used for TCR beta sequencing. Genomic DNA was extracted from the blood cell samples with the Qiagen DNeasy Blood Extraction Kit. To prepare the library, the immunoSEQ multiplex PCR assay was applied. The multiplex PCR relied on a mix of 60 forward primers for TCR Vbeta segments and 13 reverse primers for TCR Jbeta segments. Amplification of the CDR3 region of rearranged TCR beta genes was performed with a multiplex PCR assay on genomic DNA. The amplified TCR beta libraries were sequenced on the Illumina HiSeq System as 87-base-pair reads. The study's processing was this. A later analysis counted about 80 million unique TCR beta chains across the 670 or so repertoires, and approximately 11 million of these chains were shared by at least two donors. Raw reads were error-corrected and collapsed into unique sequences with a nearest-neighbor algorithm that merged closely related sequences to remove PCR and sequencing errors. To assign V, D and J gene segments, CDR3 sequences were aligned to IMGT reference sequences. For a sequence to be retained, a match of at least six nucleotides to both a V gene segment and a J gene segment was required. Rearrangements were called productive when the CDR3 lacked stop codons and stayed in frame with V and J; all others were non-productive. Following IMGT convention, CDR3 was defined as the stretch from the second conserved V-encoded cysteine to the conserved J-encoded phenylalanine. Sequences without an unambiguous match to a single V gene segment were excluded from the earlier analysis of approximately 600 of the donors. In an earlier analysis of approximately 590 of the donors, V segments were called functional above 56.7% productive rearrangements and were called segregating when the between-donor standard deviation exceeded 5%. To diagnose cytomegalovirus status from the catalog of TCR beta chain sequences, a statistical classification framework was built. V and J gene assignment, in a later analysis, came from comparing TCR nucleotide sequences with IMGT/GENE-DB human TR gene sequences. Using the TCRdist pipeline, a later analysis assigned CDR3 sequences along with most-parsimonious VDJ recombination scenarios. In a later analysis, each TCR beta chain was defined by its CDR3 amino acid sequence together with its V-gene family, and reads without a unique V-gene family were excluded. As a way to deal with suspected cross-contamination and a sequencing artifact, a later analysis dropped under 600 nucleotide sequences that were highly shared and had low generation probability. In a later analysis, a clonal expansion index for each public chain was calculated from normalized within-repertoire ranks of inferred template counts. Generation probabilities in a later analysis came from a VDJ recombination model fitted to out-of-frame rearrangements, and those results were checked against IGoR. A later analysis scored TCR-TCR, TCR-HLA and TCR-CMV co-occurrence with hypergeometric tests, applying a repertoire-size bias correction to TCR pairs. False discovery rates were estimated in a later analysis by permuting HLA or CMV assignments 20 times. In a later analysis, co-occurring TCRs were grouped using DBSCAN, with TCRdist sequence similarity added in when clustering inside HLA-allele-positive subsets. For co-occurrence clustering, repertoires with fewer than 30,000 or more than 120,000 public chains were excluded, along with five or six repertoires with anomalous nucleotide sharing. Imported from immuneACCESS, the table was reduced by TCRdb to in-frame sequences with V and J called. These copies leave out some clones; in studies compared against another copy, an unresolved V gene accounts for under half, and the cause of the remainder is not known. Clone size and V and J calls were adopted from that table, with D and trimming inferred from the DNA. For this sample there are about 210,000 clones; roughly 82% appear just once. The ten largest clonotypes hold nearly 6% of the sample.

V is cut back by 3 bases and J by 4 bases, with 5 bases in the junction unmatched. Via the germline V gene, CDR1 is KGHSH and CDR2 LQKENI. The CDR3 holds 15 amino acids from the cysteine to the phenylalanine. The entry retains the CDR3 DNA only, 45 bases that are in frame from base 1. The data derive from a study of cytomegalovirus exposure and HLA in healthy donors (dated by TCRdb to about 2017). Describing the broader study: In an earlier analysis of around 540 of the donors, less than 350 Gb of sequence data and some 100 million unique TCR beta sequences from roughly 200 million T cells were reported. Around 320 gigabases of sequencing data and approximately 85 million unique TCR sequences were included in an early release covering 550 to 800 HLA-typed donors. Among the approximately 430 genotyped donors, roughly 80% belonged to the genetic ancestry cluster associated with self-reported Caucasian donors. The aim of the study was to test whether cataloging public T cell receptors could identify signatures of past pathogen exposure. The study profiled the T cell repertoires of some 610 subjects by immunosequencing and related them to cytomegalovirus serostatus. A separate validation cohort of some 130 different subjects was used in addition to the roughly 640-subject first cohort. The study combined high-throughput TCR immunosequencing, statistical association of individual TCRs with disease status, and machine learning to predict cytomegalovirus infection status. A later analysis re-examined previously published TCR beta repertoires from more than 550 donors and added high-resolution HLA genotyping to investigate patterns of TCR occurrence. The later analysis used no new phenotypic data to find candidate immune exposures, relying instead on TCR beta sequences and their occurrence across donors. To decide whether each TCR beta V gene segment behaved as functional or pseudogenic, an earlier analysis of some 570 of the donors relied on high-throughput TCR beta sequencing. Donor age, sex, ethnicity and CMV serostatus were collected together with the repertoire data. A later genetic analysis used genome-wide SNP genotypes for about 65% of the 666 donors, treating that subset as a discovery cohort. Every discovery cohort repertoire had been produced on one sequencing platform. Both class I and class II loci were covered by HLA typing, at four-digit resolution. The number of donors typed differed by locus, with roughly 629-640 for A, B, C, DRB1 and DQB1, around 520 for DQA1, about 610 for DPA1, and around 450 for DPB1. About five DR-DQ haplotypes were handled as single units for association and clustering, since linkage in the cohort was strong. Across approximately 400 genotyped donors of the cohort, an average of about 200,000 unique TCR beta nucleotide sequences per donor were sequenced, and roughly 20% of those sequences were non-productive. General findings and caveats noted by the study authors: Across donors, most TCR sequences were observed very rarely, whereas some public TCRs were present in many individuals. A later analysis reported that several top co-occurrence clusters appeared linked to parvovirus B19, influenza, CMV and Epstein-Barr virus. In a later analysis, more than 15,000 TCR beta sequences were associated with specific HLA alleles at a false discovery rate of 0.05. Because HLA typing was missing for some donors at each locus, association tests included only the typed subset. In vitro tests confirmed that three of the cytomegalovirus-associated TCR beta chains recognize cytomegalovirus antigens. In a later analysis, the rate of TCR association differed among HLA loci, with DRB1 alleles having the most associated TCRs and HLA-C alleles having the fewest. When HLA alleles, especially DR and DQ, strongly co-occurred, TCR associations were difficult to assign to individual alleles. A later analysis found that most CMV-associated TCR beta chains appeared HLA-restricted, with HLA associations seemingly driven largely by CMV exposure. This cohort had only TCR beta chains sequenced, and the lack of alpha or paired-chain data limited which features could be detected. A further reported finding was that TCR beta sequences accurately predicted the HLA-A and HLA-B alleles for most subjects in the first cohort. The authors suggested that the approach could potentially be extended to other disease states and immunological phenotypes. The study gave a list of 150 to 200 TCR beta chains associated with cytomegalovirus. A later analysis found that HLA-associated TCR beta chains were more clonally expanded and had lower generation probabilities than equally common non-associated chains. The sequencing pipeline was judged likely to have produced a cluster of highly shared sequence variants as a technical artifact. Because counts were too low, seventeen rarely observed V segments, including chromosome 9 orphons, were excluded from the earlier analysis of a few hundred of the donors. The presence/absence analyses assumed that sequencing depth was roughly uniform across donors, and that assumption may not be true. CMV serostatus was the only immune exposure information available for the cohort. The classifier was reported to diagnose cytomegalovirus status with high specificity and sensitivity in both the original and validation cohorts. Some IMGT-functional V segments, including TRBV6-2 and TRBV6-3, could not be told apart with the 87-base-pair reads, so those segments were excluded. Correlated functional status among segregating V segments might be attributable to linkage disequilibrium, but an unknown experimental factor could not be ruled out. A later genetic analysis associated a missense DCLRE1C variant with V-gene and J-gene trimming of TCR beta chains, and an independent cohort replicated the association. In a later genetic analysis, fewer N-insertions in productive TCRs were reported among donors in an Asian-associated ancestry cluster than the roughly 670-donor mean. An earlier analysis of approximately 590 of the donors showed that most TCR beta V segments appeared in productive rearrangements either about 87% or about 30% of the time, which broadly matched IMGT annotations.

This chain is built from TRBV18 and TRBJ2-7; 11 bases in the junction line up with TRBD2. The sequencing sample was made of PBMCs. This sequence was found in a man aged 35-49 years in good health and CMV-seropositive. The bases read TGTGCCAGCTCACCCCCGGGACTAGCGGCTTACGAGCAGTACTTC. Its protein is CASSPPGLAAYEQYF.